Listed below are T cell receptor beta chains from one sample, sequenced in a study of blood T cell repertoires in COVID-19. Libraries were prepared by immunoSEQ multiplex PCR; TCRdb keeps only in-frame clonotypes and omits some of them. The data show some 50,000 clones, about 88% seen once. Source material: PBMCs or T cells enriched from blood (not recorded which). The receptors originated from a woman aged 45-60 years who had recovered from COVID-19. CDR3s include the opening cysteine and the closing phenylalanine or tryptophan. Fields, in order: clone size, J gene, D gene, V gene, CDR3 protein, CDR3 DNA. D genes are given only for firm matches. Clone size appears in some rows only: once, few, many, or a class for an expanded clone.

>-|TRBJ2-7|-|TRBV7-9
CASSLSRGGEQYF
TGTGCCAGCAGCTTAAGCAGGGGCGGCGAGCAGTACTTC
>-|TRBJ2-2|-|TRBV29-1
CSVAGTAGELFF
TGCAGCGTGGCGGGGACCGCCGGGGAGCTGTTTTTT
>-|TRBJ2-7|TRBD2|TRBV18
CASSASSGSYEQYF
TGTGCCAGCTCAGCCTCTAGCGGGAGCTACGAGCAGTACTTC
>-|TRBJ1-5|TRBD1|TRBV5-6
CASSNRPGQRFSQPQHF
TGTGCCAGCAGCAATAGACCGGGACAGAGGTTCAGTCAGCCCCAGCATTTT
>-|TRBJ1-5|TRBD1|TRBV2
CASSRDRARNQPQHF
TGTGCCAGCAGCAGGGACAGGGCTCGCAATCAGCCCCAGCATTTT
>-|TRBJ2-5|TRBD2|TRBV14
CASSQPQGLAGEETQYF
TGTGCCAGCAGCCAACCTCAGGGACTAGCGGGAGAAGAGACCCAGTACTTC
>few|TRBJ2-1|TRBD2|TRBV6-4
CASSDSTSGSNEQFF
TGTGCCAGCAGTGACTCGACTAGCGGGAGCAATGAGCAGTTCTTC
>-|TRBJ2-3|TRBD2|TRBV19
CASRGSASGRARVDTQYF
TGTGCCAGCCGAGGGAGCGCTAGCGGGAGGGCCAGGGTAGATACGCAGTATTTT
>once|TRBJ2-5|TRBD1|TRBV19
CASSIRPGTGVETQYF
TGTGCCAGTAGTATCCGTCCCGGGACAGGGGTCGAGACCCAGTACTTC
>-|TRBJ2-7|TRBD1|TRBV9
CASGPGQGQIEQYF
TGTGCCAGCGGACCGGGACAGGGGCAGATCGAGCAGTACTTC
>-|TRBJ2-7|TRBD2|TRBV3-1/TRBV3-2
CASSQDSGRYEQYF
TGTGCCAGCAGCCAAGATAGCGGGAGATACGAGCAGTACTTC
>-|TRBJ1-4|-|TRBV7-2
CASSYDREKLFF
TGTGCCAGCAGCTATGACAGAGAAAAACTGTTTTTT
>-|TRBJ1-2|TRBD1|TRBV9
CASSAQTGGAEGYTF
TGTGCCAGCAGCGCCCAGACAGGGGGCGCTGAGGGCTACACCTTC
>-|TRBJ2-5|-|TRBV2
CASSEGDFQETQYF
TGTGCCAGCAGTGAAGGCGATTTCCAAGAGACCCAGTACTTC
>-|TRBJ2-3|TRBD2|TRBV29-1
CSVTPGLAGGGDTQYF
TGCAGCGTTACTCCGGGACTAGCGGGAGGAGGGGATACGCAGTATTTT
>-|TRBJ1-2|-|TRBV6-5
CASSYDRPENYGYTF
TGTGCCAGCAGTTACGACAGACCCGAAAACTATGGCTACACCTTC
>-|TRBJ2-1|TRBD2|TRBV7-9
CASSSGLAAYNEQFF
TGTGCCAGCAGCTCCGGACTAGCGGCGTACAATGAGCAGTTCTTC
>-|TRBJ1-1|-|TRBV19
CASSRNRVPNTEAFF
TGTGCCAGTAGTAGAAACAGGGTACCGAACACTGAAGCTTTCTTT
>once|TRBJ2-1|TRBD2|TRBV28
CASSAVGTSGNNEQFF
TGTGCCAGCAGTGCTGTCGGGACTAGCGGAAACAATGAGCAGTTCTTC
>-|TRBJ2-7|-|TRBV5-1
CASSPGHGSDEQYF
TGCGCCAGCAGCCCGGGGCACGGGAGCGACGAGCAGTACTTC
>-|TRBJ1-5|-|TRBV7-8
CASSLDRTENQPQHF
TGTGCCAGCAGCTTAGATCGGACAGAGAATCAGCCCCAGCATTTT
>-|TRBJ2-7|TRBD1|TRBV6-5
CASSRTGLSYEQYF
TGTGCCAGCAGTCGGACAGGGCTCTCCTACGAGCAGTACTTC
>-|TRBJ2-1|TRBD2|TRBV19
CASNSLAGRNNEQFF
TGTGCCAGTAACTCACTAGCGGGGAGAAACAATGAGCAGTTCTTC
>-|TRBJ2-3|TRBD2|TRBV11-3
CASSLQLAGDTQYF
TGTGCCAGCAGCTTACAACTAGCGGGAGATACGCAGTATTTT
>-|TRBJ1-3|-|TRBV5-3
CARSSVGELENSGNTIYF
TGTGCCAGAAGCTCCGTCGGGGAATTGGAGAACTCTGGAAACACCATATATTTT
>-|TRBJ2-7|-|TRBV21-1
CASGTGGGGEQYF
TGTGCCAGCGGGACAGGGGGTGGAGGCGAGCAGTACTTC
>-|TRBJ2-2|-|TRBV19
CASSQGIRTGELFF
TGTGCCAGTAGTCAGGGGATAAGAACCGGGGAGCTGTTTTTT
>-|TRBJ2-2|TRBD2|TRBV11-3
CASSLIPTSGRASGELFF
TGTGCCAGCAGCTTAATCCCCACTAGCGGGAGGGCCAGCGGGGAGCTGTTTTTT
>-|TRBJ2-3|-|TRBV5-6
CASSLLTGSSTDTQYF
TGTGCCAGCAGCTTACTAACAGGGTCTAGCACAGATACGCAGTATTTT
>-|TRBJ1-1|TRBD1|TRBV7-9
CASSLLGTDHKAFF
TGTGCCAGCAGCTTACTCGGGACAGATCATAAAGCTTTCTTT
>-|TRBJ2-6|-|TRBV19
CASTTASGANVLTF
TGTGCCAGCACTACGGCCTCTGGGGCCAACGTCCTGACTTTC
>-|TRBJ2-3|-|TRBV7-2
CASSPNKDTQYF
TGTGCCAGCAGCCCGAACAAAGATACGCAGTATTTT
>-|TRBJ2-1|TRBD1|TRBV24-1
CATSDLRTGVGYNEQFF
TGTGCCACCAGTGATTTGCGGACAGGGGTGGGGTACAATGAGCAGTTCTTC